This T cell receptor beta chain emerged from a study of regulatory T cells in long-lasting Graves disease (dated by TCRdb to 2020 to 2023). Describing the broader study: Antithyroid drugs had been taken for less than 3 months by newly diagnosed Graves' disease patients. A total of some 33 samples were covered by TCR sequencing, comprising approximately 13 persistent and 20 newly diagnosed Graves' disease patients. Peripheral blood TCR sequencing and RNA sequencing compared persistent Graves' disease patients with newly diagnosed Graves' disease patients. The study took place in China and was registered as a clinical trial.

The intended sense of this specimen's time point label: newly diagnosed GD, antithyroid drugs for less than 3 months. For both TCR sequencing and RNA sequencing, RNA was extracted from PBMCs in TRIzol. Graves' disease was diagnosed according to American Thyroid Association guidelines. The patients came from an endocrinology department in Xi'an, China. From each patient, approximately 10 milliliters of peripheral blood was collected into an EDTA anticoagulant tube. PBMCs were isolated by Ficoll Paque Plus density gradient separation without further T cell sorting. An Agilent 2100 Bioanalyzer and agarose gel were used to check RNA quality, while a NanoDrop 2000 measured RNA concentration. Libraries were prepared through multiplex PCR. Sequencing relied on an Illumina HiSeq 4000. CDR3 regions were amplified by Arm-PCR with iRepertoire HTBI primers to construct TCR beta libraries. PCR products were gel purified before sequencing. In the source study's methods: Gene usage analysis of CDR3 amino acid clonotypes relied on the roughly 67 TRBV and around 14 TRBJ segments identified across samples. Filtered high-quality paired reads were merged into contigs using COPE and FqMerger. BLAST was used to align contigs to IMGT TRBV, TRBD and TRBJ reference genes, with CDR3 defined following IMGT. Highly expanded clones were defined as clonotypes with a frequency above 0.1%. Repertoire diversity was measured by Shannon entropy, and V-J evenness by the Gini coefficient. Public clonotypes were defined as clonotypes shared by more than one individual. The public sequencing data were trimmed at Q25 with fastp and processed into clonotypes with MiXCR by TCRdb, which kept only in-frame beta chains. Identical CDR3 proteins give one entry, which carries the most common genes and DNA. The V and J calls were not made by the authors but by TCRdb's processing. A total of roughly 560,000 distinct CDR3 sequences appear in this sample, 15% to 20% of them only once. Jointly, the top ten make up roughly 25% of the sample.

V was cut back by 5 bases and J by 0 bases, leaving a gap of 16 bases between them. CDR3 length: 16 amino acids, cysteine to phenylalanine. Left in the record is the CDR3 DNA by itself, 48 bases read in frame from the first base. For CDR1 and CDR2, the germline V gene lists MDHEN and SYDVKM. At least ten counts were recorded for this clonotype. The antigen this receptor binds is unknown. The sample holds no much larger clone one base away, and base qualities are not on file. Results and caveats for the whole study, not just this receptor: Sequencing and analysis were limited to the TCR beta chain. Patients with persistent disease shared more public clonotypes (fewer than 3,000) than newly diagnosed patients did (about 970). The study examined only peripheral blood because the primary lesion, thyroid tissue, could not be accessed. The authors acknowledged the small sample size as a limitation that may reduce accuracy. Compared with newly diagnosed patients, persistent Graves' disease patients had lower TCR Shannon entropy and fewer highly expanded clones, which suggests clonal expansion. TRBV28, TRBJ1-2 and TRBJ2-5 were preferentially used in persistent disease, while TRBV20-1 and TRBJ2-1 were favored in newly diagnosed disease.

These same data were also listed under a study on T cells in Graves' hyperthyroidism and ophthalmopathy. As that second study puts it: Stable Graves' hyperthyroidism was defined as no progression to ophthalmopathy during 18 months of follow-up. The hyperthyroidism patients were between 18 and 65 years old and newly diagnosed, with a disease duration of less than 2 months. Any patient with an uncontrolled infection, another autoimmune disease, pregnancy or lactation was excluded. Clinical symptoms, serum thyroxine and TRAb, thyroid ultrasound, and orbital computed tomography formed the basis for the diagnoses. For the first round of RT-PCR on the TCR CDR3, the HTBI primer set was used together with the Qiagen OneStep RT-PCR kit. Blood samples also contained most of the expanded thyroid clonotypes (frequency above 0.001), which suggests that blood repertoires may reflect thyroid immune responses. A model built on a 13 V-J signature distinguished ophthalmopathy from stable hyperthyroidism, reaching approximately 89% sensitivity and 81.08% specificity in cross-validation and 80%/75% in testing. In validation, the model predicted progression to ophthalmopathy a median of roughly six months before onset, with over 60% sensitivity and just under 75% specificity. To identify TCR V-J signatures that set the groups apart, the researchers used a discovery cohort of 100 patients, made up of under 50 with Graves' ophthalmopathy and around 58 with stable Graves' hyperthyroidism. Prospective prediction of ophthalmopathy was tested in an independent validation cohort of fewer than 20 hyperthyroidism patients and roughly 16 patients who later progressed to ophthalmopathy. The 95 to 100 discovery patients were randomly split 7:3 into training and test sets. Thyroid tissue and blood T-cell repertoires from more than five Graves' hyperthyroidism patients were also compared in the study. After blood sampling, hyperthyroidism patients were treated with methimazole at a starting dose of 30 mg daily, and ophthalmopathy patients were treated with high-dose intravenous methylprednisolone. A second multiplex PCR round built the libraries, followed by size selection and purification. Sequencing of the libraries was done on an Illumina HiSeq2000 using paired-end 100 bp reads. SOAPnuke was used to process the raw data, removing reads that contained adapters or uncalled bases, had a mean Phred below 15, or lacked an exact match to the constant primer or identifier. High-quality paired reads were merged with COPE v1.2.5, and unique nucleotide sequences were defined as clonotypes. Clonotypes were aligned to IMGT TRBV, TRBD and TRBJ reference segments using MiTCR v1.1. The analysis included only V-J combinations with a frequency above 0.0001, which together covered approximately 99% of the repertoires. A TCS score was defined as the ratio of F50 (clonal expansion) to E x V (chaos), with BLOSUM62-based TCRdist applied between CDR3 peptides within each V-J. Welch's t-statistics and random forest reduced fewer than 550 V-J features to 13, which were used in a naive Bayes classifier (R e1071). Sample size was not statistically predetermined, and investigators were not blinded to group allocation. The paper describes TCR Vbeta CDR3 sequencing of around 140 peripheral blood samples, made up of about 41 ophthalmopathy patients, approximately 73 hyperthyroidism patients and roughly 17 progressor patients.

This receptor was identified in a woman aged 35 to 59 with Graves disease. Donor details come from another sample of the same person, matched by shared clones. Here the chain combines TRBV28 and TRBJ1-1; tentative D gene TRBD1, with 5 bases matching. The sequenced sample was peripheral blood mononuclear cells (PBMCs), obtained at new diagnosis, from a patient treated with antithyroid drugs. The CDR3 region reads CASSPWGTLLNTEAFF. DNA sequence: TGTGCCAGCAGTCCCTGGGGGACGCTCTTGAACACTGAAGCTTTCTTT.